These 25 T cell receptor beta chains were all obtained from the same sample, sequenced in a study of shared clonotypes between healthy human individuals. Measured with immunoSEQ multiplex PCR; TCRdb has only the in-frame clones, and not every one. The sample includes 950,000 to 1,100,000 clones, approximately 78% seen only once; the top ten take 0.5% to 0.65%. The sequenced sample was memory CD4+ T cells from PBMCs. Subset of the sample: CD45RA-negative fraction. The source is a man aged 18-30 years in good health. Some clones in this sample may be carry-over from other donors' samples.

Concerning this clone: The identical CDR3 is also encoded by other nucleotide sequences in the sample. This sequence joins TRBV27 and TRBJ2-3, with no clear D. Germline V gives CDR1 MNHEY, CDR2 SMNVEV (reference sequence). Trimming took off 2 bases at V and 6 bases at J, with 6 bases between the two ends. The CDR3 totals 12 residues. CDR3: CASSLRGDTQYF. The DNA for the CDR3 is TGTGCCAGCAGTTTACGTGGGGATACGCAGTATTTT.

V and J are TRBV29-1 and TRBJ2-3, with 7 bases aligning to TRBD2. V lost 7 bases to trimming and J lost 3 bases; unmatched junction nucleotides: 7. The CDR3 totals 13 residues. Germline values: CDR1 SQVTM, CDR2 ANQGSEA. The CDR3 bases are TGCAGCGCATGGGGAGGGTTGACAGATACGCAGTATTTT. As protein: CSAWGGLTDTQYF.

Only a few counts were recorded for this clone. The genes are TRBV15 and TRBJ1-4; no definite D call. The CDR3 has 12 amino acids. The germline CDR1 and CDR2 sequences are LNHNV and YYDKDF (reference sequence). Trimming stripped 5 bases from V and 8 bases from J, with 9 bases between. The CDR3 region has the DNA TGTGCCACCAGCGTCGGGCGGGAAAAACTGTTTTTT. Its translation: CATSVGREKLFF.

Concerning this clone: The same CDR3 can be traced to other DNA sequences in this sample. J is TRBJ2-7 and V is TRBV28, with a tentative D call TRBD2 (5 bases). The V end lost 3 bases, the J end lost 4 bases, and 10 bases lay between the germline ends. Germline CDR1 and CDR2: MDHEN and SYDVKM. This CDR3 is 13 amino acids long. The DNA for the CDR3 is TGTGCCAGCAGTTTGGCGGGTTCGTACGAGCAGTACTTC. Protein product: CASSLAGSYEQYF. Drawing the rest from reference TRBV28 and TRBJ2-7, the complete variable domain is DVKVTQSSRYLVKRTGEKVFLECVQDMDHENMFWYRQDPGLGLRLIYFSYDVKMKEKGDIPEGYSVSREKKERFSLILESASTNQTSMYLCASSLAGSYEQYFGPGTRLTVT.

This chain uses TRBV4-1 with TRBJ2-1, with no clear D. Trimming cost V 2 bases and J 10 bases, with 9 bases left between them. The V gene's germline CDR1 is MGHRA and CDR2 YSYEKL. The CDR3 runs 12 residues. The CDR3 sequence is CASSQLDEEQFF. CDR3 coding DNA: TGCGCCAGCAGCCAACTAGACGAGGAGCAGTTCTTC.

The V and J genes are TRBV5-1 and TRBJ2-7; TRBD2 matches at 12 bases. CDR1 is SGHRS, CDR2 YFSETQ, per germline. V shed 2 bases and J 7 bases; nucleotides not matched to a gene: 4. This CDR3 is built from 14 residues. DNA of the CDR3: TGCGCCAGCAGCTTTGGACTAGCGGGAAAAGAGCAGTACTTC. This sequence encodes CASSFGLAGKEQYF.

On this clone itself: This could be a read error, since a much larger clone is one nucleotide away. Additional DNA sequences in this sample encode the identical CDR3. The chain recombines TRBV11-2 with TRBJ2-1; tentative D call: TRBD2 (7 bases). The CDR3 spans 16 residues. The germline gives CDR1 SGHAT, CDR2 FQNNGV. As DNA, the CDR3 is TGTGCCAGCAGTCTAGGGGGGGAGGCAATCTACAATGAACAGTTCTTC. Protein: CASSLGGEAIYNEQFF.

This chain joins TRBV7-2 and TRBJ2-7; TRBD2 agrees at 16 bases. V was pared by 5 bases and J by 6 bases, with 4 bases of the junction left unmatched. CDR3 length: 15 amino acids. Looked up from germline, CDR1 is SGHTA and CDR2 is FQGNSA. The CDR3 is CASSRGTSGRAEQYF. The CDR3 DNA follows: TGTGCCAGCAGCCGTGGGACTAGCGGGAGGGCCGAGCAGTACTTC.

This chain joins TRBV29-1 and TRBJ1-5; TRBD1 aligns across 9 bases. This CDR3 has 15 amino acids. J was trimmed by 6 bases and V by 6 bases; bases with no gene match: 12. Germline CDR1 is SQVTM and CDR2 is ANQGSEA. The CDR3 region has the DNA TGCAGCGTCGTAACCGGGACAGGGCTGTTTCAGCCCCAGCATTTT. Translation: CSVVTGTGLFQPQHF.

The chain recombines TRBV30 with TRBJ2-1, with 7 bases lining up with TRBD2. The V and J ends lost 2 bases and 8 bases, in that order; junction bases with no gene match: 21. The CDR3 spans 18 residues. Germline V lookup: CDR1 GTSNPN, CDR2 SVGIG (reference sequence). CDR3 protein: CAWSPDRVGGSALDEQFF. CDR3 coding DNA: TGTGCCTGGAGTCCAGACCGGGTTGGCGGGAGCGCTTTGGATGAGCAGTTCTTC.

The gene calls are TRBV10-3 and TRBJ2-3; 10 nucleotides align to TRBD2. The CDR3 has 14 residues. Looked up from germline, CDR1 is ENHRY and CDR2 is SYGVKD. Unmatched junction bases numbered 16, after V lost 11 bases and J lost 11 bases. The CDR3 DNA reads TGTGCCGTTAAGGCTTCTAGCGGGGGATATCAGCAGTATTTT. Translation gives CAVKASSGGYQQYF.

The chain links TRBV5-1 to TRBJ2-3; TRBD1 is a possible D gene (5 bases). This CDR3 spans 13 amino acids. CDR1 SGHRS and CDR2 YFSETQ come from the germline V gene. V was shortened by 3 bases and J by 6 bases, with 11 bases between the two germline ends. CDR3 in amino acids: CASSSEQVDTQYF. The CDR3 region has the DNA TGCGCCAGCAGCTCGGAACAGGTGGATACGCAGTATTTT.

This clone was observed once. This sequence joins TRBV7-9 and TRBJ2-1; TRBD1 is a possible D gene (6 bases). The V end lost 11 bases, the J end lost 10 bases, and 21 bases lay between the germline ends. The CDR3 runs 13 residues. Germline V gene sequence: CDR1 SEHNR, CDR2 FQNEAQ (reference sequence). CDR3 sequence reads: CAAGSLGAWEQFF. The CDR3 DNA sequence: TGTGCCGCCGGCTCATTGGGGGCGTGGGAGCAGTTCTTC.

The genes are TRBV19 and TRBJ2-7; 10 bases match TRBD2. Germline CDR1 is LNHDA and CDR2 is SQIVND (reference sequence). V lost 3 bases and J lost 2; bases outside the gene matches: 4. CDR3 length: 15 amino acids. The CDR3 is CASSITSGKTYEQYF. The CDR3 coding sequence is TGTGCCAGTAGTATCACTAGCGGGAAGACCTACGAGCAGTACTTC.

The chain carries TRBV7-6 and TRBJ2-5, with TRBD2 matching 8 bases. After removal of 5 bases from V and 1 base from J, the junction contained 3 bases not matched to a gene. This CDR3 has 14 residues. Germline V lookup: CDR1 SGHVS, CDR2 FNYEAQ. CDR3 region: CASSLSGSQETQYF. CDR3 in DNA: TGTGCCAGCAGCCTAAGCGGGAGCCAAGAGACCCAGTACTTC.

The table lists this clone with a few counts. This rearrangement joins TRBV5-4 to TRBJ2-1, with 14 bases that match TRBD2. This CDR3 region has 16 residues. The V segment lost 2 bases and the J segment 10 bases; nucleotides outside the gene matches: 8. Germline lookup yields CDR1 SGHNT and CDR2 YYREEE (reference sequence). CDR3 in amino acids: CASSFRMGLAGVEQFF. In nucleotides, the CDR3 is TGTGCCAGCAGCTTCCGGATGGGACTAGCGGGAGTAGAGCAGTTCTTC.

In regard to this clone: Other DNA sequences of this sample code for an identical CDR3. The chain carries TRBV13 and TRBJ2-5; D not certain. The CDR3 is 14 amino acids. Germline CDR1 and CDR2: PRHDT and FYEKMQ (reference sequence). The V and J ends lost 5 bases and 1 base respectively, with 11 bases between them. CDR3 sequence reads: CASSQLDGQETQYF. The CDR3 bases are TGTGCCAGCAGCCAGCTAGATGGCCAAGAGACCCAGTACTTC.

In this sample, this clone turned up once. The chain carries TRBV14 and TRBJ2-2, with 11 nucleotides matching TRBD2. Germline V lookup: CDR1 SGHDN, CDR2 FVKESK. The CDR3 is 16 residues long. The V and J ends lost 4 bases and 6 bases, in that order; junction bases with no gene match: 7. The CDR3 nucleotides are TGTGCCAGCAGCCTTCGACTAGCGGGATACTCCGGGGAGCTGTTTTTT. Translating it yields CASSLRLAGYSGELFF.

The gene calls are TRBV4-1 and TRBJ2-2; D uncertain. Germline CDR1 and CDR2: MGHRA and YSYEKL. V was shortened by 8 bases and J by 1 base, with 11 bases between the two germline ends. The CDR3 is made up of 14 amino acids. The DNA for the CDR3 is TGCGCCAGCGGTCCTGGGTTGAACACCGGGGAGCTGTTTTTT. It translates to CASGPGLNTGELFF.

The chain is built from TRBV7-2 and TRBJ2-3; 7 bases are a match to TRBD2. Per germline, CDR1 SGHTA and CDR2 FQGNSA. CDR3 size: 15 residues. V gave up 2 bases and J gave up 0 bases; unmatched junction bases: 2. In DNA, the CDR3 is TGTGCCAGCAGCTTATGGGGGGGGAGCACAGATACGCAGTATTTT. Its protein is CASSLWGGSTDTQYF.

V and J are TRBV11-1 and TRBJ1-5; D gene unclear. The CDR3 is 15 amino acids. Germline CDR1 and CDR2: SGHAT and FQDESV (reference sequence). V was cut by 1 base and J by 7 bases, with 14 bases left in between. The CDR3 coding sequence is TGTGCCAGCAGCTTAGGACACGGCGAGGGACAGCCCCAGCATTTT. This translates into CASSLGHGEGQPQHF.

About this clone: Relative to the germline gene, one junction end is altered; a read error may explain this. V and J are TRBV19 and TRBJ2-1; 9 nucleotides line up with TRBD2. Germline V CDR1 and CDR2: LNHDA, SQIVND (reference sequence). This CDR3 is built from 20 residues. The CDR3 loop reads CASMAPTTHSGLAFYNEQLF. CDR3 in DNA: TGTGCCAGTATGGCTCCCACGACTCACTCGGGACTAGCTTTTTACAATGAGCAGCTCTTC.

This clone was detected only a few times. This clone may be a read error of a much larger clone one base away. For the CDR3, the DNA is TGTGCCTGGCACATATTCTCTGGAAACACCTTATATTTT. This codes for CAWHIFSGNTLYF. The V gene is TRBV30, the J gene TRBJ1-3; D unclear. Germline V lookup: CDR1 GTSNPN, CDR2 SVGIG (reference sequence). CDR3 length: 13 amino acids.

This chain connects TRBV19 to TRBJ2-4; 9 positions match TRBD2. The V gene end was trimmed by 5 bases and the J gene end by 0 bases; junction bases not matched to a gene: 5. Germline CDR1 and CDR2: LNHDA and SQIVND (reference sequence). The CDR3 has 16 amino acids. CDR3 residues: CASSDRLAVAKNIQYF. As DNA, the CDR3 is TGTGCCAGTAGTGATCGACTAGCGGTAGCCAAAAACATTCAGTACTTC.

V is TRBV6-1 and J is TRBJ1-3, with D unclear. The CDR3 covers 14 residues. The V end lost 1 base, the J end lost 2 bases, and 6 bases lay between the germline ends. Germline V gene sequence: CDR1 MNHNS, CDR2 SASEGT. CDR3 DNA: TGTGCCAGCAGTGAAGGGGTCCCTGGAAACACCATATATTTT. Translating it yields CASSEGVPGNTIYF.